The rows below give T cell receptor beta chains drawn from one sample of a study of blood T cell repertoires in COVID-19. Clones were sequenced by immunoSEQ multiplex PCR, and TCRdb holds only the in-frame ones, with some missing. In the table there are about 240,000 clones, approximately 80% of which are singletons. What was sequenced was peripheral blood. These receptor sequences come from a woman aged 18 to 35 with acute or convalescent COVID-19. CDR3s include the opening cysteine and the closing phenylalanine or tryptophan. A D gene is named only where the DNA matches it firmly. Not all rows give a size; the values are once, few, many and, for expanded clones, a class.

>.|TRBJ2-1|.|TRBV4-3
CASSQGPHRANEQFF
TGCGCCAGCAGCCAAGGACCTCACAGGGCCAATGAGCAGTTCTTC
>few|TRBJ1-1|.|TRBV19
CASSIRSGVNTEAFF
TGTGCCAGTAGTATACGTTCAGGGGTGAACACTGAAGCTTTCTTT
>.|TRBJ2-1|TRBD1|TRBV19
CASSITGGAAPPAFF
TGTGCCAGTAGTATCACAGGGGGCGCGGCCCCTCCTGCATTCTTC
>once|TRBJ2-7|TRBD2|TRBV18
CASSLTVTSENYEQYF
TGTGCCAGCTCGCTCACGGTTACTAGCGAAAACTACGAGCAGTACTTC
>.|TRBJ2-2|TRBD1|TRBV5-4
CASSHSPKGAGGGELFF
TGTGCCAGCAGCCACAGCCCTAAGGGGGCTGGTGGCGGGGAGCTGTTTTTT
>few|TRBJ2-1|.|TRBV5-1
CASSQTTTYNEQFF
TGCGCCAGCAGCCAGACTACGACCTACAATGAGCAGTTCTTC
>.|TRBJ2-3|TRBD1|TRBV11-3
CASSYGQGDTDTQYF
TGTGCCAGCAGCTACGGACAGGGCGACACAGATACGCAGTATTTT
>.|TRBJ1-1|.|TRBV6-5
CASSLRMMNTEAFF
TGTGCCAGCAGTCTAAGAATGATGAACACTGAAGCTTTCTTT
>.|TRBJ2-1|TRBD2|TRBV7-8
CASSPPSGSYNEQFF
TGTGCCAGCAGCCCACCTAGCGGGTCCTACAATGAGCAGTTCTTC
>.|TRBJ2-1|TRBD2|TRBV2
CASRHQGTSGDNEQFF
TGTGCCAGCAGACACCAGGGGACTAGCGGGGACAATGAGCAGTTCTTC
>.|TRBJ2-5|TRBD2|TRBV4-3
CASSQEWLGGETQYF
TGCGCCAGCAGCCAAGAGTGGTTGGGGGGGGAGACCCAGTACTTC
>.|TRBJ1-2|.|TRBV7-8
CASSLVNGPRGGYTF
TGTGCCAGCAGCTTAGTGAATGGCCCCAGGGGTGGCTACACCTTC
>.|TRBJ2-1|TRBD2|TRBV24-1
CATSDTSGNSYNEQFF
TGTGCCACCAGTGATACTAGCGGGAATTCCTACAATGAGCAGTTCTTC
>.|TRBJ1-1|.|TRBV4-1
CASSQDESEAFF
TGCGCCAGCAGCCAAGACGAAAGCGAAGCTTTCTTT
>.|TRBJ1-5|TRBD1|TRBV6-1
CASSEGQGFQPQHF
TGTGCCAGCAGTGAGGGACAGGGATTTCAGCCCCAGCATTTT
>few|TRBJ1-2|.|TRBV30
CAWSASGFYGYTF
TGTGCCTGGAGTGCATCAGGTTTTTACGGCTACACCTTC
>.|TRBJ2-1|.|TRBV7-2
CASSLSGHYNEQFF
TGTGCCAGCAGTCTTAGCGGACACTACAATGAGCAGTTCTTC
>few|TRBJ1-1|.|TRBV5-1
CASSPRTANTEAFF
TGCGCCAGCAGCCCAAGGACAGCTAACACTGAAGCTTTCTTT
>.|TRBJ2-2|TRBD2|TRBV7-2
CASSLVASGNTGELFF
TGTGCCAGCAGCTTAGTGGCTAGCGGGAACACCGGGGAGCTGTTTTTT
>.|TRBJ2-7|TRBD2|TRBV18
CASSPAGLLGSYEQYF
TGTGCCAGCTCACCAGCGGGACTATTAGGCTCCTACGAGCAGTACTTC
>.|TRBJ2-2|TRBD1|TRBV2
CASSVRQGSGELFF
TGTGCCAGCAGTGTGCGACAGGGGTCCGGGGAGCTGTTTTTT
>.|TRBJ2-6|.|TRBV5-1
CASSQTGSGANVLTF
TGCGCCAGCAGCCAGACAGGCTCTGGGGCCAACGTCCTGACTTTC
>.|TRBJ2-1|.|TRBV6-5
CASSYSSRGGDNEQFF
TGTGCCAGCAGTTACTCCTCCAGGGGAGGGGACAATGAGCAGTTCTTC
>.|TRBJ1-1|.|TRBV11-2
CASSPDRDTEAFF
TGTGCCAGCAGCCCCGACAGAGACACTGAAGCTTTCTTT
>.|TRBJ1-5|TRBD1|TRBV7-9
CASSSDRGQYSNQPQHF
TGTGCCAGCAGCTCCGACAGGGGCCAGTATAGCAATCAGCCCCAGCATTTT
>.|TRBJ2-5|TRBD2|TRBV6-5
CATRLGTSGSETQYF
TGTGCCACCCGGTTGGGGACTAGCGGTTCTGAGACCCAGTACTTC
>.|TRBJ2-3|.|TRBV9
CASSVRWGTDTQYF
TGTGCCAGCAGCGTCAGGTGGGGCACAGATACGCAGTATTTT
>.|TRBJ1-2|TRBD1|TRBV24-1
CATSEPGTEANYGYTF
TGTGCCACCAGTGAGCCCGGGACAGAAGCTAACTATGGCTACACCTTC
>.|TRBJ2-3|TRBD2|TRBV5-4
CASSFGLAGTDTQYF
TGTGCCAGCAGCTTTGGGCTAGCGGGCACAGATACGCAGTATTTT
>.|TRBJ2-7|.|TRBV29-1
CSARVGQMTSYEQYF
TGCAGCGCTCGGGTTGGACAAATGACCTCCTACGAGCAGTACTTC
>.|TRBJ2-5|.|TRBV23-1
CASSLEETQYF
TGCGCCAGCAGTCTCGAAGAGACCCAGTACTTC
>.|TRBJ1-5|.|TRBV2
CASSFNQGQPQHF
TGTGCCAGCAGTTTTAACCAGGGACAGCCCCAGCATTTT
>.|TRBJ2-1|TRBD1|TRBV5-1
CASSVGTGTYNEQFF
TGCGCCAGCAGCGTGGGGACAGGGACGTACAATGAGCAGTTCTTC
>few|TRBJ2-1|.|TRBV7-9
CASSSAGQSNEQFF
TGTGCCAGCAGCTCGGCCGGACAGAGCAATGAGCAGTTCTTC
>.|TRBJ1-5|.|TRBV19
CASSVTGNDQPQHF
TGTGCCAGTAGTGTGACAGGTAATGATCAGCCCCAGCATTTT
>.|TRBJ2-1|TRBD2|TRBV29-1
CSVLAGGGSYNEQFF
TGCAGCGTATTAGCGGGAGGGGGCTCCTACAATGAGCAGTTCTTC
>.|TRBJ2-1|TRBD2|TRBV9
CASSVTMGLAGGPGNEQFF
TGTGCCAGCAGCGTAACAATGGGACTAGCGGGAGGGCCGGGAAATGAGCAGTTCTTC
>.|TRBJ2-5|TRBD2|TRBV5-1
CASSLAGSGQETQYF
TGCGCCAGCAGCTTGGCTGGTAGCGGGCAAGAGACCCAGTACTTC
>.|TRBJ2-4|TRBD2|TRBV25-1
CASSEPSGRGDNIQYF
TGTGCCAGCAGTGAACCTAGCGGGAGAGGAGATAACATTCAGTACTTC